What follows are 8 T cell receptor beta chains derived from one specimen sequenced in a study of shared clonotypes between healthy human individuals. Data came from immunoSEQ multiplex PCR; TCRdb stores just in-frame clones and leaves some out. The profile covers 2 million to 2.5 million clones, with 80% to 95% appearing a single time and about 0.38% taken by the ten largest. The material sequenced was naive CD4+ T cells from PBMCs. Subset defined: CD45RA+ positively selected. The receptors derive from a man younger than 30 in good health. Some clones in this sample may be carry-over from other donors' samples.

The chain carries TRBV19 and TRBJ2-2; the D gene is possibly TRBD1 (6 bases). V dropped 6 bases and J dropped 11 bases, with 19 bases sitting between them. Germline CDR1 is LNHDA and CDR2 is SQIVND (reference sequence). The CDR3 sequence is 14 residues long. CDR3 sequence reads: CASSRRDTPSELFF. The CDR3 coding sequence is TGTGCCAGTAGCCGTCGGGACACCCCGAGCGAGCTGTTTTTT.

This chain uses TRBV9 with TRBJ2-3, with 12 bases matching TRBD2. V shed 3 bases and J 3 bases; nucleotides not matched to a gene: 8. This CDR3 region has 17 residues. Germline lookup yields CDR1 SGDLS and CDR2 YYNGEE. Written as DNA, the CDR3 is TGTGCCAGCAGCGGACTAGCGGGAGATCGGTTGACAGATACGCAGTATTTT. This encodes CASSGLAGDRLTDTQYF.

The chain recombines TRBV10-3 with TRBJ2-7, with TRBD1 matching 7 bases. V dropped 1 base and J dropped 0; count of bases not matched to a gene: 0. CDR3 length: 14 residues. Germline V gene data show CDR1 as ENHRY and CDR2 as SYGVKD. The CDR3 loop reads CAISEWDSSYEQYF. For the CDR3, the DNA is TGTGCCATCAGTGAGTGGGACAGCTCCTACGAGCAGTACTTC.

J is TRBJ2-5 and V is TRBV2; no clear D. Germline V lookup: CDR1 SNHLY, CDR2 FYNNEI. V gave up 8 bases and J gave up 2 bases, with 9 bases separating them. This CDR3 contains 12 residues. The CDR3 DNA reads as TGTGCCAGCGGGCCGCTACAAGAGACCCAGTACTTC. Protein: CASGPLQETQYF.

This clone has a single count. This sequence joins TRBV30 and TRBJ1-1, with unresolved D. In germline, CDR1 is GTSNPN, CDR2 SVGIG (reference sequence). CDR3 length equals 12 residues. The germline V and J ends were trimmed by 4 bases and 7 bases, with 13 bases remaining between them. CDR3 DNA sequence: TGTGCCTGGACCATACTTTTAGGTGAAGCTTTCTTT. It specifies CAWTILLGEAFF.

This CDR3 reads CASSHGLSSYNEQFF. CDR3 in DNA: TGTGCCAGCAGCCATGGACTATCCTCCTACAATGAGCAGTTCTTC. The chain carries TRBV11-1 and TRBJ2-1, with a possible D match to TRBD2 (6 bases). The germline V gene encodes CDR1 SGHAT and CDR2 FQDESV (reference sequence). The CDR3 runs 15 residues. Trimming removed 5 bases at V and 0 bases at J, with 11 bases between.

The chain couples TRBV14 to TRBJ2-1; D could derive from TRBD1 or TRBD2 (6 bases each). The CDR3 runs 17 residues. Deletions cut 0 bases from V and 7 bases from J, with 19 bases between. The germline V gene has CDR1 SGHDN and CDR2 FVKESK. CDR3 nucleotide sequence: TGTGCCAGCAGCCAAGATATTACCGGGGGCTACAGGAATGAGCAGTTCTTC. It codes for CASSQDITGGYRNEQFF.

The chain is built from TRBV27 and TRBJ1-2, with 7 bases lining up with TRBD1. The CDR3 loop spans 14 amino acids. V shed 3 bases, J shed 8 bases, and the junction held 9 bases outside the gene matches. Germline CDR1 MNHEY, CDR2 SMNVEV (reference sequence). CDR3 protein: CASSFSGGIRGYTF. The DNA of the CDR3 is TGTGCCAGCAGTTTCTCAGGGGGTATACGCGGCTACACCTTC.